Listed below are T cell receptor beta chains from one sample, sequenced in a study of cytomegalovirus exposure and HLA in healthy donors. Profiling relied on immunoSEQ multiplex PCR, and the TCRdb table lists in-frame clones only, not all of them. The sample has 250,000 to 350,000 clones, 80% to 90% seen once; the top ten hold around 4%. The sequenced sample was PBMCs. Receptors originate from a middle-aged man in good health and CMV-seropositive. The CDR3 runs from the conserved cysteine through the conserved F or W. D genes are given only for firm matches. Some rows mark clone size as missing; the rest say once, few, many or name a class of expanded clone.

TRBJ2-1	.	.	TRBV7-9	CASSSTGLEQFF	TGTGCCAGCAGCTCCACGGGGTTGGAGCAGTTCTTC
TRBJ2-1	TRBD2	.	TRBV19	CASSSSGTYNEQFF	TGTGCCAGTAGTAGTAGCGGGACCTACAATGAGCAGTTCTTC
TRBJ1-1	.	few	TRBV6-5	CASRRWTEAFF	TGTGCCAGCAGGCGGTGGACTGAAGCTTTCTTT
TRBJ2-3	.	once	TRBV9	CASSPRQATDTQYF	TGTGCCAGCAGCCCGAGACAAGCCACAGATACGCAGTATTTT
TRBJ2-3	.	.	TRBV2	CASGIAGTDTQYF	TGTGCCAGCGGAATAGCGGGCACAGATACGCAGTATTTT
TRBJ1-5	.	.	TRBV21-1	CASSKVDRVGQPQHF	TGTGCCAGCAGCAAAGTGGACAGGGTGGGACAGCCCCAGCATTTT
TRBJ1-1	TRBD1	.	TRBV19	CASSPGTALRNTEAFF	TGTGCCAGTAGCCCGGGGACAGCGCTAAGGAACACTGAAGCTTTCTTT
TRBJ2-6	.	few	TRBV4-1	CASSPRAPISGANVLTF	TGCGCCAGCAGCCCCAGGGCACCAATCTCTGGGGCCAACGTCCTGACTTTC
TRBJ2-3	.	.	TRBV7-3	CASSYMREGSDTQYF	TGTGCCAGCAGCTACATGCGGGAAGGGTCAGATACGCAGTATTTT
TRBJ1-1	.	.	TRBV19	CASNSGVSGTEAFF	TGTGCCAGTAATTCGGGAGTCAGCGGCACTGAAGCTTTCTTT
TRBJ2-7	.	once	TRBV9	CASSVAPRAREQYF	TGTGCCAGCAGCGTAGCCCCCAGGGCTCGCGAGCAGTACTTC
TRBJ2-5	.	.	TRBV11-3	CASSLDSGSGRETQYF	TGTGCCAGCAGCTTAGATTCGGGGAGCGGAAGAGAGACCCAGTACTTC
TRBJ1-4	TRBD1	.	TRBV2	CASRPSTGFAEKLFF	TGTGCCAGCAGACCATCGACAGGGTTTGCTGAAAAACTGTTTTTT
TRBJ1-1	.	.	TRBV19	CASSMFPTDRTIEAFF	TGTGCCAGTAGTATGTTTCCGACGGACAGAACCATTGAAGCTTTCTTT
TRBJ1-1	TRBD1	.	TRBV5-4	CASSLNRGEDTEAFF	TGTGCCAGCAGCCTTAACAGGGGGGAGGACACTGAAGCTTTCTTT
TRBJ2-1	.	.	TRBV29-1	CSGVAGNNEQFF	TGCAGCGGGGTTGCAGGGAACAATGAGCAGTTCTTC
TRBJ1-2	.	.	TRBV28	CASSFGRGRYGYTF	TGTGCCAGCAGTTTTGGCAGGGGAAGGTATGGCTACACCTTC
TRBJ1-1	.	.	TRBV4-3	CASSHRGGGNTEAFF	TGCGCCAGCAGCCACCGGGGGGGCGGAAACACTGAAGCTTTCTTT
TRBJ2-1	TRBD2	few	TRBV29-1	CSAGLAGSYNEQFF	TGCAGCGCTGGACTAGCGGGATCTTACAATGAGCAGTTCTTC
TRBJ2-1	TRBD2	.	TRBV28	CASSPDSGSGRAAQDNEQFF	TGTGCCAGCAGCCCTGATAGTGGTAGCGGGAGGGCCGCACAAGACAATGAGCAGTTCTTC
TRBJ2-5	.	.	TRBV2	CASSDPAGSPETQYF	TGTGCCAGCAGTGACCCCGCAGGGTCCCCAGAGACCCAGTACTTC
TRBJ1-1	.	few	TRBV2	CASSVLLGRNTEAFF	TGTGCCAGCAGTGTTCTTTTGGGGCGGAACACTGAAGCTTTCTTT
TRBJ1-5	TRBD1	.	TRBV27	CASRTGPYSNQPQHF	TGTGCCAGCAGGACAGGGCCTTATAGCAATCAGCCCCAGCATTTT
TRBJ2-7	.	.	TRBV6-5	CASSWSGSYEQYF	TGTGCCAGCAGTTGGTCGGGTTCCTACGAGCAGTACTTC
TRBJ2-7	.	.	TRBV27	CASSLTLGRTYEQYF	TGTGCCAGCAGTTTAACACTGGGCCGAACTTACGAGCAGTACTTC
TRBJ2-7	TRBD2	.	TRBV28	CASSPRTSGRPEQYF	TGTGCCAGCAGTCCACGGACTAGCGGGAGGCCCGAGCAGTACTTC
TRBJ1-2	.	.	TRBV4-3	CASSQAGGRYGYTF	TGCGCCAGCAGCCAAGCGGGGGGTCGGTACGGCTACACCTTC
TRBJ2-5	.	.	TRBV19	CASSIGYLASAQETQYF	TGTGCCAGTAGTATTGGTTACCTAGCCTCAGCTCAAGAGACCCAGTACTTC
TRBJ2-3	TRBD1	.	TRBV7-2	CASSARQGGQYF	TGTGCCAGCAGCGCACGACAGGGTGGGCAGTATTTT
TRBJ2-3	.	.	TRBV19	CASSIDSFPGRGWTDTQYF	TGTGCCAGTAGTATAGATTCCTTCCCTGGCAGGGGTTGGACAGATACGCAGTATTTT
TRBJ1-1	TRBD1	.	TRBV2	CASRTGGGGTEAFF	TGTGCCAGCAGGACAGGGGGCGGGGGCACTGAAGCTTTCTTT
TRBJ2-2	.	.	TRBV6-5	CASSYPGSLEPGELFF	TGTGCCAGCAGTTACCCCGGGTCTCTTGAGCCCGGGGAGCTGTTTTTT
TRBJ1-5	.	.	TRBV7-9	CASSLGAGLQSAQHF	TGTGCCAGCAGCTTAGGAGCGGGCCTGCAATCGGCCCAGCATTTT
TRBJ2-7	TRBD1	once	TRBV15	CATSGPHRGSYEQYF	TGTGCCACCAGCGGACCTCACAGGGGCTCCTACGAGCAGTACTTC
TRBJ1-5	TRBD1	.	TRBV9	CASSPGTGDSNQPQHF	TGTGCCAGCAGCCCAGGGACAGGGGATAGCAATCAGCCCCAGCATTTT
TRBJ2-3	TRBD2	.	TRBV7-2	CASSLEGSGSTDTQYF	TGTGCCAGCAGCTTAGAGGGTAGCGGGAGCACAGATACGCAGTATTTT
TRBJ2-1	.	.	TRBV6-1	CASRPQGIPSDEQFF	TGTGCCAGCAGGCCTCAGGGGATTCCAAGCGATGAGCAGTTCTTC
TRBJ2-1	TRBD1	.	TRBV4-2	CASSPRSSGGQGTSNEQFF	TGTGCCAGCAGCCCTCGTTCCTCCGGGGGACAGGGGACGTCCAATGAGCAGTTCTTC
TRBJ2-3	TRBD1	.	TRBV7-9	CSSSVPRTGRTDTQYF	TGTTCCAGCAGCGTCCCGCGGACAGGCCGCACAGATACGCAGTATTTT
TRBJ1-1	TRBD1	.	TRBV5-1	CASSEGQGAPTEAFF	TGCGCCAGCAGCGAGGGACAGGGGGCGCCCACTGAAGCTTTCTTT
TRBJ2-1	TRBD2	.	TRBV4-3	CASSQDPPASGRNYNEQFF	TGCGCCAGCAGCCAAGACCCGCCGGCTAGCGGGAGGAATTACAATGAGCAGTTCTTC
TRBJ1-4	.	.	TRBV27	CASKEQLSEKLFF	TGTGCCAGCAAAGAACAGCTTAGTGAAAAACTGTTTTTT
TRBJ2-7	.	.	TRBV10-1	CASSGGTRGLAPYEQYF	TGCGCCAGCAGTGGGGGAACGAGGGGGCTAGCGCCTTACGAGCAGTACTTC